Sequencing of this T cell receptor (beta chain) was carried out in a study of regulatory T cells in long-lasting Graves disease. The overall study: Those Graves' patients who were newly diagnosed had been on antithyroid drugs under 3 months.

Arm-PCR with iRepertoire HTBI primers amplified the CDR3 regions for these TCR beta libraries. Using its own MiXCR run on the multiplex PCR reads, TCRdb lists one record per CDR3 protein. The sample includes 350,000 to 500,000 distinct CDR3 sequences, around 15% seen only once; the top ten take approximately 17%. This clonotype was counted at least ten times. Indicated time point: newly diagnosed GD, antithyroid drugs for less than 3 months. Researchers made the TCR library from RNA that was extracted from PBMCs. The CDR3 consists of 15 residues. Germline CDR1 reads SSHAT; CDR2 reads FNYEAQ (reference sequence). V dropped 0 bases and J dropped 2 bases, with 10 bases sitting between them. These data were also filed under a second study, of T cells in Graves' hyperthyroidism and ophthalmopathy. That study adds: Patients were aged 18 to 65, had disease duration under 2 months, and had newly diagnosed hyperthyroidism.

The source of this sequence is a woman between 50 and 59 years old with Graves disease. The rearrangement links TRBV7-7 to TRBJ2-5; D gene ambiguous. Sequencing was performed on peripheral blood mononuclear cells (PBMCs), taken at new diagnosis, from a patient treated with antithyroid drugs. CDR3 DNA: TGTGCCAGCAGCTTAGCGCCTCTCCTACAAGAGACCCAGTACTTC. Protein: CASSLAPLLQETQYF.